What follows are 15 T cell receptor beta chains derived from one specimen sequenced in a study of human T cells and chemical hapten exposure (dated by TCRdb to the early 2020s). Library preparation used RACE. Instrument used: NextSeq 500. TCRdb reworked the public reads: Q25 trimming with fastp, MiXCR clone assembly, productive beta chains retained. CDR3 protein duplicates are merged, each entry listing the most common genes and DNA. The sample data list 300,000 to 450,000 distinct CDR3 sequences, and 5% to 6.5% of these were observed just once. 2% to 3% of the sample is in the top ten clones. Interpreted using the paper, the time point label stands for: pre-sensitization, week 0. What this sample's treatment or condition label stands for: therapeutic diphenylcyclopropenone sensitization with weekly scalp DPC. Sequencing used whole blood, obtained in connection with sensitization to the hapten diphenylcyclopropenone (DPC). These receptors came from a woman between 50 and 59 years old with alopecia areata. Some clones in this sample may be carry-over from other donors' samples.

This clonotype was seen at least ten times. The CDR3: CASSYLTGGNEQFF. The CDR3 DNA follows: TGTGCCAGCAGTTACCTTACAGGGGGGAATGAGCAGTTCTTC. The rearrangement joins TRBV6-2 or TRBV6-3 to TRBJ2-1; 8 bases map to TRBD1. There are 14 residues in the CDR3. V shed 2 bases and J 7 bases; nucleotides not matched to a gene: 4. Germline assignment: CDR1 MNHEY and CDR2 SVGEGT.

This clonotype occurred a few times. The V call is TRBV5-6, the J call TRBJ2-3, with TRBD1 as a possible D gene (6 bases). Trimming took 4 bases from V and 14 from J, leaving 20 bases between them. The CDR3 consists of 13 residues. CDR1 and CDR2 from the germline V gene are SGHDT and YYEEEE. The CDR3 DNA is TGTGCCAGCAGCCTCTACGATGGGGCAGGGGCGTATTTT. Translating gives CASSLYDGAGAYF.

The chain's CDR3 is CASRTGTAGNQPQHF. The CDR3 nucleotides are TGTGCCAGCAGAACAGGGACAGCCGGCAATCAGCCCCAGCATTTT. V gene TRBV12-3 or TRBV12-4 combines with J gene TRBJ1-5, with 7 bases fitting TRBD1. V was pared by 6 bases and J by 2 bases, with 7 bases of the junction left unmatched. The CDR3 is 15 amino acids.

This clonotype was detected ten times or more. The rearrangement joins TRBV12-3 or TRBV12-4 to TRBJ2-6; D ambiguous. Trimming removed 2 bases from V and 2 bases from J, with 4 bases in between. CDR3 length equals 14 residues. CDR3 sequence: CASSLSTGANVLTF. CDR3 coding DNA: TGTGCCAGCAGTTTAAGCACTGGGGCCAACGTCCTGACTTTC.

About this clonotype itself: A much larger clone differs from this one at a single base, so this may be a read error. The conserved final phenylalanine or tryptophan is absent from the CDR3, which likely points to a read error. CDR3 DNA: TGCAGCGTTGAAGATCGGGGGACGACCCAGTACCTC. This codes for CSVEDRGTTQYL. The chain recombines TRBV29-1 with TRBJ2-5; possibly TRBD2 for D (6 bases). In germline, CDR1 is SQVTM, CDR2 ANQGSEA. The CDR3 loop spans 12 amino acids. V dropped 0 bases and J dropped 7 bases, with 9 bases sitting between them.

This clonotype was found a few times. The rearrangement uses TRBV28 and TRBJ1-5; D unresolved. Germline values: CDR1 MDHEN, CDR2 SYDVKM. The CDR3 is made up of 14 amino acids. V shed 6 bases and J shed 0 bases, with 9 bases lying between them. The CDR3 DNA sequence: TGTGCCAGCAGCCGCGACTATAGCAATCAGCCCCAGCATTTT. Translated: CASSRDYSNQPQHF.

Ten or more counts support this clonotype. The chain employs TRBV3-1 and TRBJ2-3; 7 bases align to TRBD2. Germline-derived CDR1 and CDR2 are LGHDT and YNNKEL (reference sequence). There are 16 residues in the CDR3. The ends lost 0 bases at V and 0 bases at J; junction bases unmatched: 3. The chain's CDR3 is CASSQEPGGSTDTQYF. As DNA, the CDR3 is TGTGCCAGCAGCCAAGAGCCGGGGGGAAGCACAGATACGCAGTATTTT.

The genes are TRBV9 and TRBJ2-1, with 7 positions matching TRBD2. There are 16 residues in the CDR3. V lost 0 bases, J lost 2 bases, and 5 bases stayed unmatched. The germline V gene has CDR1 SGDLS and CDR2 YYNGEE. CDR3 loop: CASSVGLGGPYNEQFF. CDR3 bases: TGTGCCAGCAGCGTAGGTCTGGGAGGGCCCTACAATGAGCAGTTCTTC.

This clonotype appeared many times. The chain carries TRBV7-9 and TRBJ1-1; D gene uncertain. Germline V gene sequence: CDR1 SEHNR, CDR2 FQNEAQ (reference sequence). The CDR3 is made up of 16 amino acids. The V end was cut by 1 base, the J end by 3 bases, with 15 bases between. CDR3 sequence (DNA): TGTGCCAGCAGCTTAGTGGGGTCGGTATCGGACACTGAAGCTTTCTTT. Protein: CASSLVGSVSDTEAFF. The full variable domain, completed using reference TRBV7-9 and TRBJ1-1, is DTGVSQNPRHKITKRGQNVTFRCDPISEHNRLYWYRQTLGQGPEFLTYFQNEAQLEKSRLLSDRFSAERPKGSFSTLEIQRTEQGDSAMYLCASSLVGSVSDTEAFFGQGTRLTVV.

At least ten counts were recorded for this clonotype. The gene calls are TRBV5-1 and TRBJ2-6; D may be TRBD2 (5 bases). Germline V CDR1 and CDR2: SGHRS, YFSETQ. The CDR3 runs 16 residues. The V end was cut by 4 bases, the J end by 2 bases, with 13 bases between. The CDR3 here is CASSLNSGAGANVLTF. DNA of the CDR3: TGCGCCAGCAGCCTGAATTCCGGGGCTGGGGCCAACGTCCTGACTTTC.

This clonotype was counted ten times or more. The chain carries TRBV6-5 and TRBJ2-3; unclear D gene. The germline CDR1 and CDR2 sequences are MNHEY and SVGAGI. The V end lost 4 bases, the J end lost 0 bases, and 8 bases lay between the germline ends. The CDR3 runs 14 residues. The CDR3 region has the DNA TGTGCCAGCAGTTGGAGCAGCAGCACAGATACGCAGTATTTT. Translation gives CASSWSSSTDTQYF.

The chain combines TRBV20-1 with TRBJ2-7, with a tentative D call TRBD1 (5 bases). V dropped 5 bases and J dropped 6 bases, with 20 bases sitting between them. Germline V gene data show CDR1 as DFQATT and CDR2 as SNEGSKA (reference sequence). The CDR3 has 14 residues. The CDR3 here is CSARPAQGSGEQYF. The CDR3 DNA follows: TGCAGTGCTCGCCCCGCCCAGGGTTCAGGCGAGCAGTACTTC.

This clonotype was seen at least ten times. V and J are TRBV3-1 and TRBJ1-5, with a weak D call TRBD1 (6 bases). The CDR3 totals 16 residues. The V end was cut by 1 base, the J end by 11 bases, with 21 bases between. CDR1 and CDR2 (germline): LGHDT, YNNKEL (reference sequence). The CDR3 DNA is TGTGCCAGCAGCCAAGCCTCCGGGACAAGACTTTGGACCCAGCATTTT. It codes for CASSQASGTRLWTQHF.

This clonotype occurred many times. The J gene is TRBJ2-7, the V gene TRBV7-6, with 8 positions matching TRBD1. CDR3 size: 14 residues. V lost 5 bases to trimming and J lost 7 bases; unmatched junction nucleotides: 10. CDR1 SGHVS and CDR2 FNYEAQ come from the germline V gene. The CDR3 sequence is CASSPGTGRSEQYF. The DNA for the CDR3 is TGTGCCAGCAGCCCTGGGACAGGTAGGAGTGAGCAGTACTTC. The full variable domain, rest sourced from reference TRBV7-6 and TRBJ2-7, is GAGVSQSPRYKVTKRGQDVALRCDPISGHVSLYWYRQALGQGPEFLTYFNYEAQQDKSGLPNDRFSAERPEGSISTLTIQRTEQRDSAMYRCASSPGTGRSEQYFGPGTRLTVT.

This clonotype has at least ten counts. V usage is TRBV7-8 and J usage is TRBJ2-5; D ambiguous. This CDR3 has 12 residues. CDR1 is SGHVS, CDR2 FQNEAQ, per germline. Trimming took 1 base from V and 5 from J, leaving 5 bases between them. The CDR3 bases are TGTGCCAGCAGCTTAGTCTCGGAGACCCAGTACTTC. Protein sequence: CASSLVSETQYF.